The clone carrying this T cell receptor beta chain occurred once. Specified treatment: preoperative locoregional IRX-2 cytokine immunotherapy. This phase Ib study tested locoregional IRX-2 cytokine immunotherapy given before surgery. The sample belongs to a study of preoperative IRX-2 immunotherapy in early breast cancer. Sequencing was performed with immunoSEQ multiplex PCR; in TCRdb, only in-frame clones are kept and a portion is missing. The sample has around 57,000 clones; approximately 93% are singletons. Specimen collection occurred from a patient treated with IRX-2 immunotherapy. The sequence was collected from a human donor with breast cancer.

CDR3 protein: CASSETGTPGIEQYF. The CDR3 bases are TGTGCCAGCAGTGAAACCGGGACCCCTGGGATCGAGCAGTACTTC. This chain links TRBV25-1 with TRBJ2-7; tentatively, D is TRBD1 or TRBD2 (5 bases each). Germline CDR1 reads MGHDK; CDR2 reads SYGVNS. V dropped 2 bases and J dropped 6 bases, with 17 bases sitting between them. This CDR3 has 15 amino acids.